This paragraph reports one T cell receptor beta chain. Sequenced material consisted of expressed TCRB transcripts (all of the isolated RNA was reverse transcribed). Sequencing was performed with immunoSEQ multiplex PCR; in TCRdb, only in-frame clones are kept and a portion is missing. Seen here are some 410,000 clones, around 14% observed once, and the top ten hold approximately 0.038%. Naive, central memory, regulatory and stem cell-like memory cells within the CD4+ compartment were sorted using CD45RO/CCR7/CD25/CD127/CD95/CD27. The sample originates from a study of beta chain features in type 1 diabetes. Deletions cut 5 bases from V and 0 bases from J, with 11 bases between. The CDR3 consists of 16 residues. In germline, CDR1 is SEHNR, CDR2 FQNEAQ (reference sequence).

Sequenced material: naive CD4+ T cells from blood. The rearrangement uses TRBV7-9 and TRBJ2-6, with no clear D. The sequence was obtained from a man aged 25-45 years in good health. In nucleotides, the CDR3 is TGTGCCAGCAGCATAAGGAGAGACTCTGGGGCCAACGTCCTGACTTTC. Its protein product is CASSIRRDSGANVLTF.